Listed here are 32 T cell receptor beta chains from one sample, sequenced in a study of blood T cell repertoires in COVID-19. Some clones are missing from TCRdb's copy, which holds only in-frame ones; the method was immunoSEQ multiplex PCR. The table records around 160,000 clones, approximately 87% of them present only once. Sequencing was performed on PBMCs or T cells enriched from blood (not recorded which). These receptors all come from a woman in her thirties with acute COVID-19.

The chain has TRBV7-6 and TRBJ2-3; 10 bases align to TRBD2. The CDR3 is 16 residues long. Germline CDR1 reads SGHVS; CDR2 reads FNYEAQ. Trimming removed 5 bases from V and 11 bases from J; junction bases left unmatched: 16. The CDR3 DNA follows: TGTGCCAGCAGCCCCCAAGGGGTAGCGGGAGGCCGTGGGCAGTATTTT. It translates to CASSPQGVAGGRGQYF.

The chain employs TRBV7-2 and TRBJ2-5; a weak D match, TRBD2 (6 bases). The CDR3 consists of 14 residues. Germline CDR1 is SGHTA and CDR2 is FQGNSA. V dropped 3 bases and J dropped 4 bases, with 12 bases sitting between them. DNA for the CDR3: TGTGCCAGCAGCTTTACGGGACTTTCAGAGACCCAGTACTTC. Protein: CASSFTGLSETQYF.

The J gene is TRBJ2-7, the V gene TRBV27, with D uncertain. V dropped 4 bases and J dropped 1 base, with 14 bases sitting between them. Germline values: CDR1 MNHEY, CDR2 SMNVEV (reference sequence). The CDR3 totals 15 residues. The CDR3, as DNA: TGTGCCAGCAGTTCCGGCGGTGCTGGATCCTACGAGCAGTACTTC. Encoded protein: CASSSGGAGSYEQYF.

The V call is TRBV10-3, the J call TRBJ1-1; D may be TRBD1 (5 bases). Trimming removed 3 bases from V and 1 base from J, with 9 bases in between. CDR1 and CDR2 (germline): ENHRY, SYGVKD. This CDR3 is built from 14 residues. The CDR3 reads CAISEGQGNTEAFF. The CDR3 DNA is TGTGCCATCAGTGAAGGGCAGGGGAACACTGAAGCTTTCTTT.

This chain connects TRBV4-2 to TRBJ1-5, with a tentative D call TRBD1 (6 bases). Trimming stripped 0 bases from V and 5 bases from J, with 14 bases between. Germline V gives CDR1 LGHNA, CDR2 YNFKEQ. CDR3 length: 16 amino acids. CDR3 residues: CASSQDFYRAYQPQHF. The CDR3 bases are TGTGCCAGCAGCCAAGATTTCTACAGGGCCTATCAGCCCCAGCATTTT.

The V call is TRBV3-1 (or the pseudogene TRBV3-2), the J call TRBJ2-5, with unresolved D. V was trimmed by 1 base and J by 6 bases, leaving 6 bases between them. This CDR3 contains 12 residues. CDR1 and CDR2 from the germline V gene are LGHDT and YNNKEL (reference sequence). This CDR3 is CASSQGGQTQYF. Here the CDR3 DNA reads TGTGCCAGCAGCCAAGGTGGGCAGACCCAGTACTTC.

The chain uses TRBV3-1 (or the pseudogene TRBV3-2) and TRBJ1-1; TRBD1 matches 7 bases. Trimming cost V 3 bases and J 1 base; bases outside gene matches: 2. Germline V gene lookup returns CDR1 LGHDT and CDR2 YNNKEL (reference sequence). The CDR3 extends over 14 amino acids. This CDR3 is CASSQWDRNTEAFF. CDR3 DNA sequence: TGTGCCAGCAGCCAGTGGGACAGGAACACTGAAGCTTTCTTT.

This rearrangement joins TRBV30 to TRBJ1-1; tentative D call: TRBD1 (6 bases). The V gene's germline CDR1 is GTSNPN and CDR2 SVGIG (reference sequence). The ends were cut back, 1 base at V and 4 bases at J, with 16 bases in the middle. The CDR3 is 15 amino acids. CDR3 sequence: CAWSAYRVWGTEAFF. The CDR3 nucleotides read TGTGCCTGGAGTGCGTACAGGGTTTGGGGCACTGAAGCTTTCTTT.

The chain is built from TRBV7-9 and TRBJ2-1; TRBD2 matches 11 bases. V lost 3 bases and J lost 8; bases outside the gene matches: 9. The CDR3 runs to 16 residues. Germline V gives CDR1 SEHNR, CDR2 FQNEAQ (reference sequence). CDR3 sequence (DNA): TGTGCCAGCAGCTTGGGAATAGCGGGAGGGCTGGATGAGCAGTTCTTC. It codes for CASSLGIAGGLDEQFF.

The genes are TRBV27 and TRBJ1-2, with 9 nucleotides matching TRBD1. Germline CDR1 is MNHEY and CDR2 is SMNVEV (reference sequence). Trimming at V came to 1 base and at J to 8 bases, leaving 11 bases not matched to a gene. The CDR3 length is 16 residues. CDR3 sequence reads: CASSLLGQGDRRGYTF. The CDR3, as DNA: TGTGCCAGCAGTTTATTGGGACAGGGTGACAGGAGGGGCTACACCTTC.

The chain combines TRBV5-4 with TRBJ1-2, with 8 nucleotides matching TRBD1. CDR1 and CDR2 (germline): SGHNT, YYREEE (reference sequence). J was trimmed by 5 bases and V by 3 bases; bases with no gene match: 6. CDR3 length equals 14 residues. The CDR3 loop is CASSSGGATYGYTF. The CDR3 DNA reads as TGTGCCAGCAGCTCAGGGGGCGCAACTTATGGCTACACCTTC.

V usage is TRBV28 and J usage is TRBJ1-6; TRBD1 aligns across 9 bases. Germline-derived CDR1 and CDR2 are MDHEN and SYDVKM. J lost 7 bases, V lost 2 bases, and 3 bases had no gene match. CDR3 length: 15 residues. The CDR3 DNA reads TGTGCCAGCAGTTTAATGGGACAGGGAAATTCACCCCTCCACTTT. Its translation is CASSLMGQGNSPLHF.

V is TRBV14 and J is TRBJ2-1; D is possibly TRBD2 (6 bases). Trimming took off 1 base at V and 8 bases at J, with 24 bases between the two ends. The CDR3 is 18 amino acids. Looked up from germline, CDR1 is SGHDN and CDR2 is FVKESK. The CDR3: CASSQGGRKPVEYDEQFF. DNA for the CDR3: TGTGCCAGCAGCCAAGGAGGGAGGAAACCCGTTGAGTATGATGAGCAGTTCTTC.

The chain links TRBV9 to TRBJ2-5; weak D call: TRBD2 (7 bases). The CDR3 is 17 residues long. Germline V gene data show CDR1 as SGDLS and CDR2 as YYNGEE. The germline V and J ends were trimmed by 4 bases and 2 bases, with 21 bases remaining between them. CDR3 loop: CASSSPWGASGQETQYF. CDR3 nucleotide sequence: TGTGCCAGCAGCTCCCCCTGGGGGGCTAGCGGACAAGAGACCCAGTACTTC.

In this sample, this clone turned up a few times. The chain uses TRBV28 and TRBJ2-7, with 8 bases matching TRBD1. Unmatched junction bases numbered 8, after V lost 11 bases and J lost 5 bases. Germline CDR1 MDHEN, CDR2 SYDVKM. The CDR3 is 12 amino acids. The CDR3 DNA follows: TGTGCCGGCCAGACAGGGGTCCACGAGCAGTACTTC. Translating it yields CAGQTGVHEQYF.

The chain uses TRBV7-3 and TRBJ2-2, with D unresolved. Trimming removed 5 bases from V and 3 bases from J, with 19 bases in between. Germline assignment: CDR1 SGHTA and CDR2 FQGTGA. This CDR3 has 17 amino acids. The CDR3 bases are TGTGCCAGCAGCGATCGTGCCACGGGTCCGTACACCGGGGAGCTGTTTTTT. Encoded protein: CASSDRATGPYTGELFF.

This sequence joins TRBV6-5 and TRBJ1-6; a possible D gene is TRBD1 (6 bases). The CDR3 consists of 13 residues. Trimming pared 5 bases from V and 8 bases from J, leaving 10 bases between. The germline gives CDR1 MNHEY, CDR2 SVGAGI. Here the CDR3 reads CASSTSGDSPLHF. The CDR3, as DNA: TGTGCCAGCAGTACCTCAGGGGATTCACCCCTCCACTTT.

CDR3 coding DNA: TGTGCCAGCAGCTTGGCGTTCGGGACAGGGGGCACTTCCTACGAGCAGTACTTC. It codes for CASSLAFGTGGTSYEQYF. The V call is TRBV5-5, the J call TRBJ2-7, with 12 bases fitting TRBD1. The germline CDR1 and CDR2 sequences are SGHKS and YYEKEE (reference sequence). Losses at the gene ends were 0 bases for V and 1 base for J; bases not matched to a gene: 8. This CDR3 has 18 amino acids.

The rearrangement joins TRBV28 to TRBJ1-6; the match to TRBD1 covers 7 bases. Germline V CDR1 and CDR2: MDHEN, SYDVKM. CDR3 length equals 17 residues. V dropped 5 bases and J dropped 6; count of bases not matched to a gene: 13. The CDR3: CASSPLTGDSLNSPLHF. DNA for the CDR3: TGTGCCAGCAGTCCATTGACGGGGGACAGTCTTAATTCACCCCTCCACTTT.

The rearrangement joins TRBV2 to TRBJ1-6, with unresolved D. CDR3 length: 13 residues. V lost 6 bases to trimming and J lost 10 bases, with 13 bases between them. CDR1 and CDR2 from the germline V gene are SNHLY and FYNNEI. The chain's CDR3 is CASRYRGESPLHF. The CDR3 region has the DNA TGTGCCAGCAGGTATCGAGGAGAATCACCCCTCCACTTT.

The rearrangement joins TRBV11-2 to TRBJ2-1; D uncertain. V dropped 1 base and J dropped 9 bases, with 4 bases sitting between them. The germline V gene encodes CDR1 SGHAT and CDR2 FQNNGV. The CDR3 length is 11 residues. The CDR3 sequence: CASSLAGEQFF. For the CDR3, the DNA is TGTGCCAGCAGCTTAGCCGGTGAGCAGTTCTTC. The full variable domain, with the rest looked up from reference TRBV11-2 and TRBJ2-1, is EAGVAQSPRYKIIEKRQSVAFWCNPISGHATLYWYQQILGQGPKLLIQFQNNGVVDDSQLPKDRFSAERLKGVDSTLKIQPAKLEDSAVYLCASSLAGEQFFGPGTRLTVL.

In this sample, this clone turned up once. This chain joins TRBV7-2 and TRBJ2-3; 10 bases match TRBD1. The CDR3 is made up of 16 amino acids. Germline CDR1 reads SGHTA; CDR2 reads FQGNSA. J was trimmed by 4 bases and V by 2 bases; bases with no gene match: 6. The CDR3 DNA reads TGTGCCAGCAGCTTAATGGCGGGGACAGGGGCAGATACGCAGTATTTT. This gives the protein CASSLMAGTGADTQYF.

This clone turned up a few times. V and J are TRBV2 and TRBJ2-1, with TRBD2 matching over 13 bases. In germline, CDR1 is SNHLY, CDR2 FYNNEI. Unmatched junction bases numbered 2, after V lost 5 bases and J lost 4 bases. The CDR3 runs 15 residues. The chain's CDR3 is CASSQLAGGYNEQFF. CDR3 in DNA: TGTGCCAGCAGTCAACTAGCGGGAGGGTACAATGAGCAGTTCTTC.

This clone came up once. The gene calls are TRBV27 and TRBJ2-7, with TRBD2 as a possible D gene (6 bases). Germline V gene data show CDR1 as MNHEY and CDR2 as SMNVEV (reference sequence). V lost 6 bases and J lost 4, with 13 bases in between. CDR3 size: 13 residues. CDR3 coding DNA: TGTGCCAGCAGCCGACGGGGGTTGTACGAGCAGTACTTC. This encodes CASSRRGLYEQYF.

The DNA for the CDR3 is TGCAGCGTGAGGGGCACAGATACGCAGTATTTT. Encoded protein: CSVRGTDTQYF. The genes are TRBV29-1 and TRBJ2-3; D may be TRBD2 (5 bases). Germline V gene lookup returns CDR1 SQVTM and CDR2 ANQGSEA. Trimming took 6 bases from V and 1 from J, leaving 5 bases between them. The length of the CDR3 is 11 residues.

This clone was found once. V and J are TRBV7-6 and TRBJ2-3; D uncertain. Germline lookup yields CDR1 SGHVS and CDR2 FNYEAQ. The CDR3 runs 13 residues. V was trimmed by 1 base and J by 8 bases, leaving 10 bases between them. This chain's CDR3 is CASSLGQAATQYF. CDR3 in DNA: TGTGCCAGCAGCTTAGGACAAGCAGCTACGCAGTATTTT. Full variable domain (rest looked up from reference TRBV7-6 and TRBJ2-3): GAGVSQSPRYKVTKRGQDVALRCDPISGHVSLYWYRQALGQGPEFLTYFNYEAQQDKSGLPNDRFSAERPEGSISTLTIQRTEQRDSAMYRCASSLGQAATQYFGPGTRLTVL.

V gene TRBV3-1 (or the pseudogene TRBV3-2) combines with J gene TRBJ1-1; tentatively, D is TRBD1 (5 bases). CDR1 is LGHDT and CDR2 is YNNKEL in the germline V gene (reference sequence). Trimming took off 1 base at V and 4 bases at J, with 13 bases between the two ends. The CDR3 runs 15 residues. CDR3 in DNA: TGTGCCAGCAGCCAAGTATTGCAGGGTAGCACTGAAGCTTTCTTT. It encodes CASSQVLQGSTEAFF.

This chain uses TRBV19 with TRBJ1-2; TRBD1 matches 7 bases. Germline CDR1 is LNHDA and CDR2 is SQIVND (reference sequence). V shed 4 bases and J 1 base; nucleotides not matched to a gene: 9. CDR3 length: 16 residues. The DNA of the CDR3 is TGTGCCAGTAGTACGACCTGGGGACAGTTTAACTATGGCTACACCTTC. It is translated as CASSTTWGQFNYGYTF.

As DNA, the CDR3 is TGTGCCAGCAGTTTTATAGCGGGAGGGTCCTACGAGCAGTACTTC. Translated: CASSFIAGGSYEQYF. The chain recombines TRBV28 with TRBJ2-7; TRBD2 aligns across 11 bases. With 3 bases clipped from V and 1 base from J, the junction kept 2 bases outside the gene matches. The CDR3 sequence is 15 residues long. The germline V gene has CDR1 MDHEN and CDR2 SYDVKM.

This chain connects TRBV4-1 to TRBJ1-3; 8 bases are shared with TRBD1. The CDR3 runs to 17 residues. The germline CDR1 and CDR2 sequences are MGHRA and YSYEKL. With V trimmed by 0 bases and J by 1 base, 5 bases remained unmatched. CDR3 loop: CASSQDGRQGSGNTIYF. The CDR3 nucleotides are TGCGCCAGCAGCCAAGATGGGCGACAGGGGTCTGGAAACACCATATATTTT.

J is TRBJ1-1 and V is TRBV5-6; tentatively, D is TRBD1 (5 bases). CDR1 SGHDT and CDR2 YYEEEE come from the germline V gene. With 4 bases removed from V and 0 bases from J, the gap between germline ends came to 10 bases. This CDR3 is built from 14 residues. CDR3 sequence (DNA): TGTGCCAGCAGCCAGGCGGGGCTGAACACTGAAGCTTTCTTT. Amino acid sequence: CASSQAGLNTEAFF.

The rearrangement uses TRBV6-5 and TRBJ2-5, with 9 positions matching TRBD1. The V segment lost 6 bases and the J segment 5 bases; nucleotides outside the gene matches: 1. Germline V gene lookup returns CDR1 MNHEY and CDR2 SVGAGI. This CDR3 is built from 12 residues. CDR3 region: CASRDRGETQYF. The CDR3 region has the DNA TGTGCCAGCAGGGACAGGGGCGAGACCCAGTACTTC.